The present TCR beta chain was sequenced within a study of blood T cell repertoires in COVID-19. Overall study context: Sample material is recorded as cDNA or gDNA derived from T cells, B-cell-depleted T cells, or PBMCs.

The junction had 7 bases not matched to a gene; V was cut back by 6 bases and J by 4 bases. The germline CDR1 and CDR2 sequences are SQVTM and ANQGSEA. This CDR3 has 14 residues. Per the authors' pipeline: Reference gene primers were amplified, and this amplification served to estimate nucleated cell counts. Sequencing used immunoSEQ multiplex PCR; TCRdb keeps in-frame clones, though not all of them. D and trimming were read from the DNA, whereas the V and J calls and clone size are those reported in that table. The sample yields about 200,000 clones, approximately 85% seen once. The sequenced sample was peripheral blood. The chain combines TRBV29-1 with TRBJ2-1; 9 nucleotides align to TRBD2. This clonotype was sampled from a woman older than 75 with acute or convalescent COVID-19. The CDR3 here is CSVVAGEKYNEQFF. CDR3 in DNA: TGCAGCGTGGTAGCGGGAGAGAAATACAATGAGCAGTTCTTC.